The next 20 T cell receptor beta chains were all read from a single sample in a study of blood T cell repertoires in COVID-19. TCRdb keeps only in-frame clones here, not all; method: immunoSEQ multiplex PCR. Counted here are around 50,000 clones, 83% occurring once; the ten biggest clones make up about 5.8%. Sequences were obtained from peripheral blood. These receptors were collected from a human donor in a cohort sampled during active COVID-19.

The genes are TRBV6-5 and TRBJ2-1; 11 bases fit TRBD2. The ends lost 6 bases at V and 6 bases at J; junction bases unmatched: 7. Germline lookup yields CDR1 MNHEY and CDR2 SVGAGI. This CDR3 spans 15 amino acids. The CDR3 reads CASSKLAGGTNEQFF. The DNA for the CDR3 is TGTGCCAGCAGCAAGTTAGCGGGGGGGACCAATGAGCAGTTCTTC.

This chain uses TRBV5-1 with TRBJ2-1; 7 nucleotides match TRBD1. CDR1 SGHRS and CDR2 YFSETQ come from the germline V gene. Trimming removed 6 bases from V and 8 bases from J; junction bases left unmatched: 14. There are 15 residues in the CDR3. The chain's CDR3 is CASTRTGSTSDEQFF. The CDR3 nucleotides are TGCGCCAGCACGAGGACAGGAAGTACGAGCGATGAGCAGTTCTTC.

V and J are TRBV7-3 and TRBJ1-2; D not certain. Trimming shortened V by 1 base and J by 5 bases, and 8 bases separated the two germline ends. The length of the CDR3 is 13 residues. The germline V gene encodes CDR1 SGHTA and CDR2 FQGTGA. The CDR3 region is CASSLNAMYGYTF. CDR3 coding DNA: TGTGCCAGCAGCTTAAATGCGATGTATGGCTACACCTTC.

The rearrangement uses TRBV6-1 and TRBJ2-7, with 7 nucleotides matching TRBD1. With 3 bases clipped from V and 0 bases from J, the junction kept 8 bases outside the gene matches. Per germline, CDR1 MNHNS and CDR2 SASEGT. The CDR3 contains 16 residues. This CDR3 reads CASSDPGQESSYEQYF. As DNA, the CDR3 is TGTGCCAGCAGTGATCCCGGACAGGAGAGCTCCTACGAGCAGTACTTC.

The chain carries TRBV5-1 and TRBJ1-3; D is unresolved. Germline V gene data show CDR1 as SGHRS and CDR2 as YFSETQ. V was clipped by 4 bases and J by 2 bases, with 10 bases between them. The CDR3 sequence is 14 residues long. The CDR3 region is CASSPGGPGNTIYF. DNA for the CDR3: TGCGCCAGCAGCCCGGGTGGTCCTGGAAACACCATATATTTT.

J is TRBJ2-7 and V is TRBV6-5, with 7 nucleotides matching TRBD1. With V trimmed by 2 bases and J by 5 bases, 9 bases remained unmatched. The CDR3 contains 15 residues. Germline values: CDR1 MNHEY, CDR2 SVGAGI. The CDR3 region has the DNA TGTGCCAGCAGTTACGCCGGGACAGTTTCCCACGAGCAGTACTTC. As protein: CASSYAGTVSHEQYF.

The CDR3 DNA reads TGCGCCAGCAGCTCGATGGGACTAGCGGGGGGCCTCGACACAGATACGCAGTATTTT. Its translation is CASSSMGLAGGLDTDTQYF. This chain links TRBV5-1 with TRBJ2-3; TRBD2 aligns across 15 bases. Germline CDR1 and CDR2: SGHRS and YFSETQ. Trimming removed 3 bases from V and 2 bases from J; junction bases left unmatched: 10. This CDR3 region has 19 residues.

This clone has more than one count but fewer than ten. V is TRBV7-9 and J is TRBJ1-6; D is possibly TRBD1 (5 bases). V was clipped by 5 bases and J by 9 bases, with 20 bases between them. CDR1 and CDR2 from the germline V gene are SEHNR and FQNEAQ (reference sequence). The CDR3 has 16 amino acids. CDR3 nucleotide sequence: TGTGCCAGCAGCCAACAACGTACAGGTTCAGTTTCACCCCTCCACTTT. It yields the protein CASSQQRTGSVSPLHF.

The chain couples TRBV10-3 to TRBJ1-1; a weak D match, TRBD1 (5 bases). Trimming left V 3 bases short and J 1 base short, with 6 bases between. Germline assignment: CDR1 ENHRY and CDR2 SYGVKD. This CDR3 is 13 amino acids long. The CDR3 loop is CAISEGENTEAFF. CDR3 DNA: TGTGCCATCAGTGAAGGGGAGAACACTGAAGCTTTCTTT.

The V gene is TRBV27, the J gene TRBJ2-1, with D perhaps TRBD2 (5 bases). Germline CDR1 MNHEY, CDR2 SMNVEV (reference sequence). V was clipped by 5 bases and J by 9 bases, with 11 bases between them. This CDR3 comprises 12 residues. Written as DNA, the CDR3 is TGTGCCAGCAGTCGTCGTCGGGGTGAGCAGTTCTTC. Translating it yields CASSRRRGEQFF.

V usage is TRBV4-2 and J usage is TRBJ1-5; D is perhaps TRBD1 (5 bases). The CDR3 loop spans 13 amino acids. Trimming left V 4 bases short and J 5 bases short, with 9 bases between. Germline V gives CDR1 LGHNA, CDR2 YNFKEQ. The CDR3 DNA reads TGTGCCAGCAGCCTTGGGGCGGATCAGCCCCAGCATTTT. As protein: CASSLGADQPQHF.

The chain links TRBV6-2 or TRBV6-3 to TRBJ2-2, with 15 bases fitting TRBD2. From germline, CDR1 is MNHEY and CDR2 SVGEGT. The V segment lost 2 bases and the J segment 4 bases; nucleotides outside the gene matches: 8. This CDR3 is built from 19 residues. The CDR3 DNA is TGTGCCAGCAGTTACGCATGGACTAGCGGGGGGGTCGGCACCGGGGAGCTGTTTTTT. Translated, it gives CASSYAWTSGGVGTGELFF.

V is TRBV5-4 and J is TRBJ1-1; no clear D gene. The CDR3 is 13 amino acids. Germline-derived CDR1 and CDR2 are SGHNT and YYREEE (reference sequence). Trimming cost V 6 bases and J 0 bases, with 9 bases left between them. The CDR3 DNA follows: TGTGCCAGCAAGTCGGTCATGAACACTGAAGCTTTCTTT. Residues: CASKSVMNTEAFF.

The chain is built from TRBV5-4 and TRBJ1-6, with D possibly being TRBD1 (5 bases). Germline V gene lookup returns CDR1 SGHNT and CDR2 YYREEE (reference sequence). Trimming took off 1 base at V and 7 bases at J, with 12 bases between the two ends. The CDR3 loop spans 15 amino acids. The CDR3 spells CASSLSGGVNSPLHF. Here the CDR3 DNA reads TGTGCCAGCAGCTTGTCGGGGGGTGTGAATTCACCCCTCCACTTT.

This sequence joins TRBV7-6 and TRBJ1-6, with D perhaps matching TRBD1 (6 bases). The CDR3 is 16 amino acids. Trimming left V 1 base short and J 6 bases short, with 13 bases between. CDR1 SGHVS and CDR2 FNYEAQ come from the germline V gene. CDR3 sequence: CASSLEGGAGNSPLHF. The CDR3 DNA follows: TGTGCCAGCAGCTTAGAAGGGGGGGCAGGTAATTCACCCCTCCACTTT.

Comments on this clone: Other DNA sequences within the sample encode an identical CDR3. V and J are TRBV7-2 and TRBJ1-1; 11 bases match TRBD1. This CDR3 is 15 amino acids long. Germline V lookup: CDR1 SGHTA, CDR2 FQGNSA. J lost 4 bases, V lost 3 bases, and 4 bases had no gene match. The chain's CDR3 is CASSFWTGGGTEAFF. For the CDR3, the DNA is TGTGCCAGCAGCTTCTGGACAGGGGGCGGCACTGAAGCTTTCTTT.

Within the sample, this clone is medium-sized (0.01 to 0.1%). This chain uses TRBV6-6 with TRBJ1-2, with D tentatively TRBD1 (5 bases). The CDR3 is 12 residues long. V lost 4 bases to trimming and J lost 5 bases, with 8 bases between them. Germline-derived CDR1 and CDR2 are MNHNY and SVGAGI (reference sequence). CDR3 in amino acids: CASSSKGYGYTF. The CDR3 DNA reads TGTGCCAGCAGTTCCAAGGGGTATGGCTACACCTTC.

This clone was seen a handful of times. The rearrangement joins TRBV7-9 to TRBJ1-5; D is possibly TRBD1 (6 bases). The CDR3 is 15 amino acids. V dropped 4 bases and J dropped 6 bases, with 16 bases sitting between them. In germline, CDR1 is SEHNR, CDR2 FQNEAQ (reference sequence). DNA for the CDR3: TGTGCCAGCAGCTCTACGACAGGAAAGGGTCAGCCCCAGCATTTT. Translating it yields CASSSTTGKGQPQHF.

The chain joins TRBV5-4 to TRBJ2-2; no reliable D call. CDR1 and CDR2 from the germline V gene are SGHNT and YYREEE (reference sequence). The CDR3 contains 15 residues. The V gene lost 0 bases and the J gene lost 0 bases, with 6 bases spanning the gap. The CDR3 DNA follows: TGTGCCAGCAGCTTGGACCAGACGAACACCGGGGAGCTGTTTTTT. It codes for CASSLDQTNTGELFF.

This clone was seen only once. The chain has TRBV30 and TRBJ2-5; a weak D match, TRBD2 (6 bases). The V end was cut by 0 bases, the J end by 5 bases, with 7 bases between. Germline values: CDR1 GTSNPN, CDR2 SVGIG (reference sequence). The CDR3 contains 12 residues. CDR3 sequence: CAWSVRGETQYF. CDR3 nucleotides: TGTGCCTGGAGTGTACGGGGGGAGACCCAGTACTTC.